This T cell receptor (beta chain) came from a study of T cells in localized non-small cell lung cancer. The assay was immunoSEQ multiplex PCR, and TCRdb's table has in-frame clones only and misses some. The repertoire includes 25,000 to 30,000 clones, 80% to 90% of them detected once, and about 3% sits in the top ten. The CDR3 is 18 residues long. The trim removed 0 bases at V and 4 bases at J, leaving 8 bases unmatched. Per the germline V gene, CDR1 is SGDLS and CDR2 is YYNGEE. This chain joins TRBV9 and TRBJ2-6; 9 bases fit TRBD1. The source was peripheral blood, collected before any cancer treatment. This TCR derives from a woman aged 18 to 55 with stage I lung adenocarcinoma. The CDR3 is CASSVAPGQGSGANVLTF. As DNA, the CDR3 is TGTGCCAGCAGCGTAGCTCCGGGACAGGGAAGCGGGGCCAACGTCCTGACTTTC.